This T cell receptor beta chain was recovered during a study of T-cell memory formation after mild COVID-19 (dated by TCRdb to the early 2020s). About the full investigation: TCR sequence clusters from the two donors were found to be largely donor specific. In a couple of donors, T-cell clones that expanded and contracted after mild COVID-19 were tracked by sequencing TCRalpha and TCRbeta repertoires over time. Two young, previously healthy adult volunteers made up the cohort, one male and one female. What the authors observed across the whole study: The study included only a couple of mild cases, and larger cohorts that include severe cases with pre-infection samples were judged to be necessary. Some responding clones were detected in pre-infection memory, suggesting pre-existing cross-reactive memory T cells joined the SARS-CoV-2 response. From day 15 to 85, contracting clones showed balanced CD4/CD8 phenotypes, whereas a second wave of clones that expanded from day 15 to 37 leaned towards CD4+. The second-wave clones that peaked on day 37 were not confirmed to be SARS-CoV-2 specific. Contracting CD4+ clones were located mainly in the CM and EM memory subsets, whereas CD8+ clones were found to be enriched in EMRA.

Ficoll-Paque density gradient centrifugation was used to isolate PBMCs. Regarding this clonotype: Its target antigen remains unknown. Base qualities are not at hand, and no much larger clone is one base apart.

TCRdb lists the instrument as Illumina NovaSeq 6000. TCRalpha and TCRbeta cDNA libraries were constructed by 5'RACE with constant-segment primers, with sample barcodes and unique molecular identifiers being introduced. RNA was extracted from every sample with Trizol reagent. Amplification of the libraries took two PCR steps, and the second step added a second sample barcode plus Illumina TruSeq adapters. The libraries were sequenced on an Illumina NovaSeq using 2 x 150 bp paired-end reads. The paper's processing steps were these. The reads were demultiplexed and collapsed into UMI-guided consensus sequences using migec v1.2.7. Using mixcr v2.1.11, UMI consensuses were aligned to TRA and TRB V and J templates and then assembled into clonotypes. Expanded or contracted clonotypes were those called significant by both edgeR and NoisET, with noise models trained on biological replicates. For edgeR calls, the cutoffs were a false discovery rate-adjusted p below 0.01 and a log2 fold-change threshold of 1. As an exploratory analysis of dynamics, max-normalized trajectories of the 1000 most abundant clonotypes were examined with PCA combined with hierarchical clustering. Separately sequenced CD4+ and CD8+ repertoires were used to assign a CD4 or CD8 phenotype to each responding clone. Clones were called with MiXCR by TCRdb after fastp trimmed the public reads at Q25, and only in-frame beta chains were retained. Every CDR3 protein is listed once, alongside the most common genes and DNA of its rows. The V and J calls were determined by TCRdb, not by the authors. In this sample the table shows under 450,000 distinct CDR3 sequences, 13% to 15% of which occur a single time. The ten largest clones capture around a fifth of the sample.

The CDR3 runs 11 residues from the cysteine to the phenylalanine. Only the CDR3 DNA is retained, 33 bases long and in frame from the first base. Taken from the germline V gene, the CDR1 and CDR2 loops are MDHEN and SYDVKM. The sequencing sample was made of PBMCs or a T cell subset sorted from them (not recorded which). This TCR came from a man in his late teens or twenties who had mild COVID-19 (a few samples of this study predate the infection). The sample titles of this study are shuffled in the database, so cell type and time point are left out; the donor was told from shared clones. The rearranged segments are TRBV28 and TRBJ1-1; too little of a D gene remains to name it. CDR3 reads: CGSRRDTEAFF. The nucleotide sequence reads TGTGGTAGCAGGAGAGACACTGAAGCTTTCTTT.